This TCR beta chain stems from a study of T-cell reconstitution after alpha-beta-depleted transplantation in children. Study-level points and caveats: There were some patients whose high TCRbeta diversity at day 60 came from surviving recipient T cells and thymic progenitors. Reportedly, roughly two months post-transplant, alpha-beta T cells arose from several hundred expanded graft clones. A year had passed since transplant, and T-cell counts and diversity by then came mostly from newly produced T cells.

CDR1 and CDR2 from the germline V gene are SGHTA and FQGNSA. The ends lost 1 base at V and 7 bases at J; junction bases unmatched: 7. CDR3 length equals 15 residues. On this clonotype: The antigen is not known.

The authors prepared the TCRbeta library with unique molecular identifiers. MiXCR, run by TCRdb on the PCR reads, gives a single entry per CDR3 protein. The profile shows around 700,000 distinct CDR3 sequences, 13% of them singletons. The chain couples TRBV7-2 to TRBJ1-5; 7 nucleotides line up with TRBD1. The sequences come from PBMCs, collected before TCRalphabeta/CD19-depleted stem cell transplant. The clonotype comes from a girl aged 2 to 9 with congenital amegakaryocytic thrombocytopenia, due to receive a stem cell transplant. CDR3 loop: CASSLGPGGEQPQHF. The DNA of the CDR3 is TGTGCCAGCAGCTTAGGGCCAGGGGGGGAACAGCCCCAGCATTTT. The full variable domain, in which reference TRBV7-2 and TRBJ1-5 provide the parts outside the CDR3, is GAGVSQSPSNKVTEKGKDVELRCDPISGHTALYWYRQSLGQGLEFLIYFQGNSAPDKSGLPSDRFSAERTGGSVSTLTIQRTQQEDSAVYLCASSLGPGGEQPQHFGDGTRLSIL.